This paragraph reports one T cell receptor (beta chain). The data were taken from a study of blood T cell repertoires in COVID-19. Under the authors' procedure: Amplified reference gene primers provided the basis for estimating nucleated cell counts. TCRdb's table, derived via immunoSEQ multiplex PCR, lists solely in-frame clones and lacks some. D and trimming were read from the DNA, whereas the V and J calls and clone size are those reported in that table. The sample records about 350,000 clones, about 88% being singletons. Germline V gene lookup returns CDR1 MGHRA and CDR2 YSYEKL. V lost 6 bases, J lost 4 bases, and 11 bases stayed unmatched. The CDR3 runs 15 residues. While infection was still active, Seattle patients were enrolled and then followed longitudinally.

The clonotype originates from a woman aged 55-69 years with COVID-19, enrolled during active disease. Material: peripheral blood. V is TRBV4-1 and J is TRBJ2-7, with TRBD2 matching over 8 bases. The CDR3 DNA sequence: TGCGCCAGCAGGCCACTGGCGGGGGGAAGGTACGAGCAGTACTTC. Translating it yields CASRPLAGGRYEQYF.